These 16 T cell receptor beta chains originate from one sample sequenced in a study of T cells after yellow fever vaccination. In TCRdb, the 5' RACE reads were re-called with MiXCR into one record per CDR3 protein. Found here are 450,000 to 650,000 distinct CDR3 sequences, less than 25% of them singletons; the top ten hold approximately 16%. Sequenced material: PBMCs, taken about 20 days after the first yellow fever vaccination. These TCRs come from a man aged 18 to 35 who received the YFV17D yellow fever vaccine.

The rearrangement uses TRBV5-1 and TRBJ2-3; the match to TRBD2 covers 8 bases. This CDR3 is 15 amino acids long. The ends lost 3 bases at V and 2 bases at J; junction bases unmatched: 5. Per the germline V gene, CDR1 is SGHRS and CDR2 is YFSETQ. The CDR3 sequence is CASSYSGAPTDTQYF. The CDR3 nucleotides read TGCGCCAGCAGCTATAGCGGGGCCCCCACAGATACGCAGTATTTT.

The V call is TRBV14, the J call TRBJ1-3, with unresolved D. CDR1 and CDR2 from the germline V gene are SGHDN and FVKESK. Trimming cost V 2 bases and J 4 bases, with 9 bases left between them. The CDR3 loop spans 14 amino acids. The CDR3 protein is CASSQQVAGNTIYF. In DNA, the CDR3 is TGTGCCAGCAGCCAACAAGTCGCCGGAAACACCATATATTTT.

The chain is built from TRBV7-9 and TRBJ2-6; a weak D match, TRBD2 (7 bases). Germline V gene lookup returns CDR1 SEHNR and CDR2 FQNEAQ (reference sequence). V was trimmed by 0 bases and J by 4 bases, leaving 13 bases between them. The CDR3 length is 17 residues. CDR3 residues: CASSLAGGPRGANVLTF. In DNA, the CDR3 is TGTGCCAGCAGCTTAGCGGGGGGGCCGAGAGGGGCCAACGTCCTGACTTTC. Variable domain in full (rest from reference TRBV7-9 and TRBJ2-6): DTGVSQNPRHKITKRGQNVTFRCDPISEHNRLYWYRQTLGQGPEFLTYFQNEAQLEKSRLLSDRFSAERPKGSFSTLEIQRTEQGDSAMYLCASSLAGGPRGANVLTFGAGSRLTVL.

This rearrangement joins TRBV19 to TRBJ2-7, with D hard to call. Trimming cost V 3 bases and J 3 bases, with 9 bases left between them. From germline, CDR1 is LNHDA and CDR2 SQIVND (reference sequence). This CDR3 is built from 13 residues. The chain's CDR3 is CASSISPGYEQYV. The CDR3 DNA is TGTGCCAGTAGTATCAGCCCCGGCTACGAGCAGTACGTC.

This clonotype has a handful of counts. J is TRBJ1-1 and V is TRBV5-1; D uncertain. Germline values: CDR1 SGHRS, CDR2 YFSETQ. V was shortened by 2 bases and J by 0 bases, with 8 bases between the two germline ends. The CDR3 is made up of 14 amino acids. The CDR3 is CASSLSFLNTEAFF. CDR3 DNA: TGCGCCAGCAGCTTATCGTTTTTGAACACTGAAGCTTTCTTT.

This clonotype appeared a few times. This chain uses TRBV29-1 with TRBJ2-2, with TRBD1 matching 8 bases. From germline, CDR1 is SQVTM and CDR2 ANQGSEA. With 2 bases clipped from V and 3 bases from J, the junction kept 5 bases outside the gene matches. The CDR3 totals 15 residues. As DNA, the CDR3 is TGCAGCGTTGAACCAGTGACAGGGGACACCGGGGAGCTGTTTTTT. This gives the protein CSVEPVTGDTGELFF.

This clonotype was detected only a few times. The chain carries TRBV28 and TRBJ2-1; 8 nucleotides agree with TRBD2. CDR1 MDHEN and CDR2 SYDVKM come from the germline V gene. This CDR3 contains 14 residues. The V segment lost 7 bases and the J segment 5 bases; nucleotides outside the gene matches: 7. The CDR3 DNA reads as TGTGCCAGCATCTCGGGGGGGGTCGACAATGAGCAGTTCTTC. Translating it yields CASISGGVDNEQFF.

This clonotype was observed a few times. As DNA, the CDR3 is TGCAGTGCGGGACAGGGGACTTATAATTCACCCCTCCACTTT. Translated: CSAGQGTYNSPLHF. This chain uses TRBV20-1 with TRBJ1-6; 10 bases match TRBD1. Unmatched junction bases numbered 3, after V lost 6 bases and J lost 4 bases. The CDR3 runs 14 residues. Germline V gene lookup returns CDR1 DFQATT and CDR2 SNEGSKA (reference sequence).

V usage is TRBV5-1 and J usage is TRBJ2-7; no clear D. CDR3 size: 17 residues. The V end was cut by 1 base, the J end by 3 bases, with 20 bases between. CDR1 and CDR2 from the germline V gene are SGHRS and YFSETQ. The chain's CDR3 is CASSLRSGPRLDYEQYF. The DNA of the CDR3 is TGCGCCAGCAGCTTGCGTTCAGGCCCTCGGCTGGACTACGAGCAGTACTTC. The variable domain in full, with the rest retrieved from reference TRBV5-1 and TRBJ2-7, is KAGVTQTPRYLIKTRGQQVTLSCSPISGHRSVSWYQQTPGQGLQFLFEYFSETQRNKGNFPGRFSGRQFSNSRSEMNVSTLELGDSALYLCASSLRSGPRLDYEQYFGPGTRLTVT.

This clonotype turned up a few times. The J gene is TRBJ2-1, the V gene TRBV29-1; 7 nucleotides match TRBD2. Germline assignment: CDR1 SQVTM and CDR2 ANQGSEA. This CDR3 contains 13 residues. CDR3 bases: TGCAGGCAAGCGGGGATCCTATACAATGAGCAGTTCTTC. The encoded protein is CRQAGILYNEQFF.

The V call is TRBV7-8, the J call TRBJ2-7; 7 nucleotides match TRBD2. J gave up 0 bases and V 5 bases, and 10 bases lay outside the gene matches. The CDR3 is 16 amino acids. Germline assignment: CDR1 SGHVS and CDR2 FQNEAQ. The CDR3 DNA reads as TGTGCCAGCAGCACAGTGGGGGGGTCCAGCTCCTACGAGCAGTACTTC. It yields the protein CASSTVGGSSSYEQYF. Supplemented by reference TRBV7-8 and TRBJ2-7, the full variable domain reads GAGVSQSPRYKVAKRGQDVALRCDPISGHVSLFWYQQALGQGPEFLTYFQNEAQLDKSGLPSDRFFAERPEGSVSTLKIQRTQQEDSAVYLCASSTVGGSSSYEQYFGPGTRLTVT.

This clonotype was seen only once. The V gene is TRBV5-4, the J gene TRBJ1-5, with TRBD1 as a possible D gene (5 bases). CDR3 length: 16 residues. Germline assignment: CDR1 SGHNT and CDR2 YYREEE (reference sequence). Deletions cut 3 bases from V and 5 bases from J, with 18 bases between. The CDR3: CASSYGGRGPDQPQHF. In DNA, the CDR3 is TGTGCCAGCAGCTACGGCGGGAGGGGCCCTGATCAGCCCCAGCATTTT.

This clonotype has a count of ten or more. The chain recombines TRBV6-6 with TRBJ2-3; no definite D call. Germline V lookup: CDR1 MNHNY, CDR2 SVGAGI (reference sequence). The ends were cut back, 5 bases at V and 4 bases at J, with 7 bases in the middle. The CDR3 is 12 amino acids. The CDR3 nucleotides read TGTGCCAGCAGTCCTGATGCAGATACGCAGTATTTT. Encoded protein: CASSPDADTQYF.

V gene TRBV30 combines with J gene TRBJ2-1; D is perhaps TRBD2 (5 bases). With 2 bases removed from V and 6 bases from J, the gap between germline ends came to 14 bases. Per germline, CDR1 GTSNPN and CDR2 SVGIG (reference sequence). The CDR3 spans 14 residues. CDR3 loop: CAWSWARLSNEQFF. The DNA for the CDR3 is TGTGCCTGGAGTTGGGCCCGACTAAGCAATGAGCAGTTCTTC. Looking up the rest from reference TRBV30 and TRBJ2-1 gives the full variable domain: SQTIHQWPATLVQPVGSPLSLECTVEGTSNPNLYWYRQAAGRGLQLLFYSVGIGQISSEVPQNLSASRPQDRQFILSSKKLLLSDSGFYLCAWSWARLSNEQFFGPGTRLTVL.

The genes are TRBV29-1 and TRBJ1-1; possibly TRBD1 for D (6 bases). V was clipped by 5 bases and J by 1 base, with 14 bases between them. Germline CDR1 SQVTM, CDR2 ANQGSEA. This CDR3 has 14 amino acids. The CDR3 protein is CSVPKGGENTEAFF. CDR3 in DNA: TGCAGCGTTCCAAAGGGGGGAGAGAACACTGAAGCTTTCTTT.

This clonotype has a handful of counts. V usage is TRBV25-1 and J usage is TRBJ2-3; 9 nucleotides agree with TRBD1. V gave up 3 bases and J gave up 4 bases; unmatched junction bases: 2. The CDR3 has 14 amino acids. CDR1 is MGHDK and CDR2 is SYGVNS in the germline V gene. Here the CDR3 reads CASSDWTGADTQYF. The CDR3 region has the DNA TGTGCCAGCAGTGACTGGACAGGGGCAGATACGCAGTATTTT.